This T cell receptor (beta chain) was captured by sequencing in a study of shared clonotypes between healthy human individuals. Findings and caveats of the study: Shared clonotypes across all four donors exceeded non-shared ones in generation probability.

The germline gives CDR1 SGHDN, CDR2 FVKESK. V was trimmed by 1 base and J by 4 bases, leaving 10 bases between them. The CDR3 runs 14 residues. The data were produced by immunoSEQ multiplex PCR, yet TCRdb's version contains in-frame clones alone and is incomplete. The data show hundreds of thousands of clones, about three quarters seen once. A note on this clone: What it binds is unknown.

Into CD45RA+ naive and CD45RA-negative memory subsets, the CD4+ cells were split. The V and J genes are TRBV14 and TRBJ1-2, with D unclear. The sequencing input was memory CD4+ T cells sorted from blood. Subset here: CD45RA-negative fraction. The receptor was isolated from a woman aged 25 to 39 in good health. The CDR3 DNA is TGTGCCAGCAGCCAAGTCCAGGCCCTCTATGGCTACACCTTC. As protein: CASSQVQALYGYTF. Drawing the rest from reference TRBV14 and TRBJ1-2, the complete variable domain is EAGVTQFPSHSVIEKGQTVTLRCDPISGHDNLYWYRRVMGKEIKFLLHFVKESKQDESGMPNNRFLAERTGGTYSTLKVQPAELEDSGVYFCASSQVQALYGYTFGSGTRLTVV.